This is a list of T cell receptor beta chains from one sample in a study of regulatory T cells in long-lasting Graves disease. TCRdb re-called the multiplex PCR reads through MiXCR, storing one row per CDR3 protein. This table has about 500,000 distinct CDR3 sequences, 15% to 20% appearing once. These data were likewise used in another study, on T cells in Graves' hyperthyroidism and ophthalmopathy.

The sample in question was peripheral blood mononuclear cells (PBMCs), obtained at new diagnosis, from a patient treated with antithyroid drugs. The receptor source for this set is a man aged 35 to 55 with Graves disease. CDR3s include the opening cysteine and the closing phenylalanine or tryptophan. A D gene is named only where the DNA matches it firmly. A clone size is listed for some rows: how often the clone was seen (once, few, many), or a class if it is expanded.

size	D	V	J	CDR3	DNA
.	TRBD2	TRBV18	TRBJ2-3	CASSPFAGGPVPTDTQYF	TGTGCCAGCTCACCATTTGCGGGAGGCCCTGTTCCCACAGATACGCAGTATTTT
many	.	TRBV4-2	TRBJ1-1	CASSQEGFGGMNTEAFF	TGTGCCAGCAGCCAAGAGGGGTTCGGGGGAATGAACACTGAAGCTTTCTTT
many	.	TRBV5-5	TRBJ1-2	CASTPGQSSYGYTF	TGTGCCAGCACCCCCGGACAGTCTAGCTATGGCTACACCTTC
many	.	TRBV30	TRBJ2-2	CAWSAGLRNTGELFF	TGTGCCTGGAGTGCGGGCTTACGAAACACCGGGGAGCTGTTTTTT
few	TRBD2	TRBV19	TRBJ2-1	CASSISGSGNEQFF	TGTGCCAGTAGTATCAGCGGGAGCGGTAATGAGCAGTTCTTC
many	TRBD2	TRBV6-1	TRBJ2-3	CASSQLAGGTDTQYF	TGTGCCAGCAGTCAACTAGCGGGAGGTACAGATACGCAGTATTTT
.	TRBD2	TRBV27	TRBJ2-4	CASTSGGFGNIQYF	TGTGCCAGCACTTCGGGGGGGTTCGGAAACATTCAGTACTTC
many	.	TRBV28	TRBJ2-5	CASSTLDGNQETQYF	TGTGCCAGCAGTACCCTGGACGGAAATCAAGAGACCCAGTACTTC
.	TRBD2	TRBV10-3	TRBJ2-3	CAISEPLGSGSRMWGTDTQYF	TGTGCCATCAGTGAGCCCCTGGGTAGCGGGAGTCGGATGTGGGGCACAGATACGCAGTATTTT
.	.	TRBV27	TRBJ2-7	CASSRGSSIREQYF	TGTGCCAGCTCTCGAGGGTCCAGCATTCGCGAGCAGTACTTC
.	.	TRBV28	TRBJ2-1	CASSPDTHEQFF	TGTGCCAGCAGCCCCGACACCCATGAGCAGTTCTTC
few	.	TRBV5-1	TRBJ2-1	CASSFGGLLDNEQFF	TGCGCCAGCAGCTTTGGAGGGTTGTTGGACAATGAGCAGTTCTTC
many	TRBD2	TRBV18	TRBJ2-2	CASSRTSGMGTGELFF	TGTGCCAGCTCAAGGACTAGCGGAATGGGCACCGGGGAGCTGTTTTTT
few	.	TRBV12-3/TRBV12-4	TRBJ1-2	CASSPQLYGYTF	TGTGCCAGCAGTCCGCAGCTCTATGGCTACACCTTC
.	.	TRBV20-1	TRBJ1-2	CSARDPPSRQGYGYTF	TGCAGTGCTAGAGATCCGCCGTCCCGCCAGGGGTATGGCTACACCTTC
.	.	TRBV19	TRBJ2-2	CASSIKHTGELFF	TGTGCCAGTAGTATCAAACACACCGGGGAGCTGTTTTTT
many	TRBD1	TRBV20-1	TRBJ2-3	CSPNPGQGPDTQYF	TGCAGCCCGAACCCGGGACAGGGGCCAGATACGCAGTATTTT
.	TRBD2	TRBV12-3/TRBV12-4	TRBJ2-7	CASSPQRGGHSYEQYF	TGTGCCAGCAGCCCACAGAGGGGAGGGCATTCCTACGAGCAGTACTTC
.	.	TRBV3-1	TRBJ2-2	CASSQERTEELFF	TGTGCCAGCAGCCAGGAAAGGACCGAGGAGCTGTTTTTT
few	TRBD2	TRBV9	TRBJ2-3	CASSVDASGTRTDTQYF	TGTGCCAGCAGCGTAGATGCTAGCGGGACGCGCACAGATACGCAGTATTTT
many	.	TRBV20-1	TRBJ1-5	CSASEGNSNQPQHF	TGCAGTGCTAGCGAGGGGAATAGCAATCAGCCCCAGCATTTT
many	.	TRBV28	TRBJ2-7	CASSLTGILYEQYF	TGTGCCAGCAGTTTAACAGGGATTCTGTACGAGCAGTACTTC
few	.	TRBV28	TRBJ1-2	CASSFPRVRNGYTF	TGTGCCAGCAGCTTCCCCCGGGTCAGGAATGGCTACACCTTC
many	.	TRBV20-1	TRBJ2-3	CSARGRTDTQYF	TGCAGTGCTAGGGGGCGCACAGATACGCAGTATTTT
many	TRBD1	TRBV5-1	TRBJ2-1	CASSLAGTVHNEQFF	TGCGCCAGCAGCTTGGCCGGGACAGTACACAATGAGCAGTTCTTC
many	TRBD2	TRBV28	TRBJ2-1	CASSSLNLAGGGYNEQFF	TGTGCCAGCAGTTCACTTAATCTAGCGGGAGGGGGGTACAATGAGCAGTTCTTC
many	.	TRBV29-1	TRBJ1-5	CSVTDRANQPQHF	TGCAGCGTTACGGACAGAGCAAATCAGCCCCAGCATTTT
.	TRBD2	TRBV12-3/TRBV12-4	TRBJ2-1	CASSHQTSGEQFF	TGTGCCAGCAGCCACCAGACTAGCGGAGAGCAGTTCTTC
many	TRBD1	TRBV28	TRBJ1-2	CASSTGQTNYGYTF	TGTGCCAGCAGTACGGGACAGACTAACTATGGCTACACCTTC
.	.	TRBV2	TRBJ1-1	CANKGESLDTEAFF	TGTGCCAACAAGGGGGAATCGTTGGACACTGAAGCTTTCTTT
many	.	TRBV5-8	TRBJ2-5	CASSLGRAIQETQYF	TGTGCCAGCAGCTTGGGGCGGGCTATCCAAGAGACCCAGTACTTC
many	.	TRBV4-1	TRBJ2-7	CASSQEALYEQYF	TGTGCCAGCAGCCAAGAGGCCCTTTACGAGCAGTACTTC
.	TRBD1	TRBV6-5	TRBJ2-7	CASSYAATGAYEQYF	TGTGCCAGCAGTTACGCGGCAACAGGGGCCTACGAGCAGTACTTC
many	.	TRBV5-1	TRBJ1-1	CASSEGDGTEAFF	TGCGCCAGCAGCGAGGGGGACGGGACTGAAGCTTTCTTT
many	.	TRBV6-5	TRBJ2-5	CASSSGDSQETQYF	TGTGCCAGCAGTTCGGGCGATAGTCAAGAGACCCAGTACTTC
many	.	TRBV18	TRBJ2-7	CASSPPGPSYEQYF	TGTGCCAGCTCACCCCCGGGGCCGTCCTACGAGCAGTACTTC
many	.	TRBV7-2	TRBJ2-7	CASSPLLAGYEQYF	TGTGCCAGCAGCCCACTACTAGCTGGCTACGAGCAGTACTTC
few	TRBD1	TRBV12-3/TRBV12-4	TRBJ1-1	CASGTTGATEAFF	TGTGCCAGCGGTACGACAGGGGCCACTGAAGCTTTCTTT
many	TRBD2	TRBV10-1	TRBJ2-5	CASSGTSGLQETQYF	TGCGCCAGCAGTGGGACTAGCGGGTTACAAGAGACCCAGTACTTC
many	TRBD2	TRBV7-2	TRBJ2-5	CASSLGRGLAAYGTQYF	TGTGCCAGCAGCTTAGGTCGAGGACTAGCGGCATATGGGACCCAGTACTTC
many	TRBD2	TRBV11-3	TRBJ2-2	CASSSTSGSPGELFF	TGTGCCAGCAGCTCGACTAGCGGGAGCCCCGGGGAGCTGTTTTTT
many	.	TRBV18	TRBJ1-1	CASSEQGLNTEAFF	TGTGCCAGCTCAGAACAAGGGCTGAACACTGAAGCTTTCTTT
many	TRBD1	TRBV6-1	TRBJ2-7	CASSVRLRQGGSEQYF	TGTGCCAGCAGTGTCCGACTTCGACAGGGGGGGAGCGAGCAGTACTTC
many	.	TRBV5-1	TRBJ2-4	CASSLAPDLGIQYF	TGCGCCAGCAGCTTGGCCCCGGACCTGGGCATTCAGTACTTC
many	TRBD1	TRBV6-1	TRBJ2-3	CASSLTGVATDTQYF	TGTGCCAGCAGTTTAACAGGGGTAGCAACAGATACGCAGTATTTT